A single T cell receptor beta chain is shown here with its context. The CDR3 is 15 residues long. The V gene's germline CDR1 is SGHNT and CDR2 YYREEE (reference sequence). V gave up 3 bases and J gave up 4 bases, with 13 bases separating them. The data were obtained in a study of Ad26.COV2.S vaccination and SARS-CoV-2 variants. Sequencing was performed with immunoSEQ multiplex PCR; in TCRdb, only in-frame clones are kept and a portion is missing. The table has 300,000 to 350,000 clones, 90% seen once. Treatment denoted: over 15 received Ad26.COV2.S at low or high dose, single or two shots; 5 received placebo; per-sample allocation not given. Sample collection was performed on day 63 after the first vaccine or placebo injection. Expressing Wuhan-strain SARS-CoV-2 spike, an Ad26 vector served as the vaccine.

J is TRBJ2-2 and V is TRBV5-4, with a possible D match to TRBD1 (6 bases). This clonotype was sampled from a person aged 18-65 years who received the Ad26.COV2.S COVID-19 vaccine or a placebo. This sample comprised peripheral blood, obtained in a trial of Ad26.COV2.S vaccine versus placebo. The CDR3 region is CASSSRTVTTGELFF. DNA for the CDR3: TGTGCCAGCAGCTCCAGGACAGTAACCACCGGGGAGCTGTTTTTT.